These 31 T cell receptor beta chains were all obtained from the same sample, sequenced in a study of radiation and T cells in renal cell carcinoma. The sample's time point: baseline pretreatment blood. This sample's treatment: 15 Gy SBRT to primary tumor, nephrectomy 4 weeks later. The method was immunoSEQ multiplex PCR; TCRdb's version includes in-frame clones alone and lacks a portion of them. The repertoire has 120,000 to 150,000 clones, 88% of them found once; the top ten carry 4.1%. This specimen was blood, taken from a patient whose treatment included radiotherapy and nephrectomy. The receptors here all came from a woman aged 70-85 years with renal cell carcinoma.

The chain employs TRBV27 and TRBJ1-6; a weak D match, TRBD1 (5 bases). Trimming cost V 0 bases and J 6 bases, with 12 bases left between them. Germline V gene sequence: CDR1 MNHEY, CDR2 SMNVEV (reference sequence). The CDR3 totals 16 residues. DNA of the CDR3: TGTGCCAGCAGTTTATCAGACAGTTCACCTAATTCACCCCTCCACTTT. Translated, it gives CASSLSDSSPNSPLHF.

The genes are TRBV5-1 and TRBJ2-5, with D possibly TRBD1 on 6 matching bases. V was trimmed by 3 bases and J by 2 bases, leaving 17 bases between them. Germline CDR1 and CDR2: SGHRS and YFSETQ. The CDR3 is 16 residues long. The CDR3 region is CASSSPRTDYQETQYF. The CDR3 coding sequence is TGCGCCAGCAGCTCCCCACGGACAGACTATCAAGAGACCCAGTACTTC.

Here the CDR3 DNA reads TGTGCCAGCAGCGGAGGGAAGGGGGTAATTTACGAGCAGTACTTC. Protein: CASSGGKGVIYEQYF. The chain couples TRBV6-1 to TRBJ2-7; the D gene could be TRBD1 or TRBD2 (6 bases each). The CDR3 runs to 15 residues. Germline loops: CDR1 MNHNS, CDR2 SASEGT. V was shortened by 6 bases and J by 4 bases, with 19 bases between the two germline ends.

The V gene is TRBV7-9, the J gene TRBJ2-2, with unresolved D. Germline V gene lookup returns CDR1 SEHNR and CDR2 FQNEAQ (reference sequence). V lost 1 base and J 0 bases, leaving 6 bases between the germline ends. This CDR3 has 15 amino acids. Here the CDR3 reads CASSLDLSNTGELFF. The CDR3 region has the DNA TGTGCCAGCAGCTTAGACTTGTCGAACACCGGGGAGCTGTTTTTT.

This clone was observed a handful of times. This sample includes further DNA sequences coding for the same CDR3. This sequence joins TRBV28 and TRBJ1-6, with 9 bases fitting TRBD1. This CDR3 spans 15 amino acids. The J segment lost 8 bases and the V segment lost 3 bases, leaving 5 bases of the junction unmatched. Germline-derived CDR1 and CDR2 are MDHEN and SYDVKM. CDR3 coding DNA: TGTGCCAGCAGTTTCGGAGGGACAGGGCATTCACCCCTCCACTTT. This sequence encodes CASSFGGTGHSPLHF.

The gene calls are TRBV5-4 and TRBJ2-3; possible D gene TRBD2, 6 bases. Germline assignment: CDR1 SGHNT and CDR2 YYREEE (reference sequence). The CDR3 contains 14 residues. V gave up 0 bases and J gave up 5 bases, with 10 bases separating them. The CDR3 DNA is TGTGCCAGCAGCTTGGGCGGGGTGAGAGATACGCAGTATTTT. Protein: CASSLGGVRDTQYF.

The chain recombines TRBV4-1 with TRBJ2-3; 7 positions match TRBD1. The CDR3 totals 13 residues. Germline loops: CDR1 MGHRA, CDR2 YSYEKL. The V and J ends lost 7 bases and 1 base, in that order; junction bases with no gene match: 2. The CDR3 sequence is CASMGTGTDTQYF. Written as DNA, the CDR3 is TGCGCCAGCATGGGGACAGGCACAGATACGCAGTATTTT.

This clone was observed once. The V and J genes are TRBV5-1 and TRBJ2-7; D unresolved. Germline CDR1 reads SGHRS; CDR2 reads YFSETQ. The CDR3 consists of 12 residues. V was shortened by 0 bases and J by 4 bases, with 5 bases between the two germline ends. The CDR3 DNA reads as TGCGCCAGCAGCTTGGATTTGTACGAGCAGTACTTC. This translates into CASSLDLYEQYF.

The chain recombines TRBV7-2 with TRBJ1-2, with no clear D. Germline assignment: CDR1 SGHTA and CDR2 FQGNSA. With 1 base removed from V and 9 bases from J, the gap between germline ends came to 12 bases. The CDR3 consists of 13 residues. CDR3 coding DNA: TGTGCCAGCAGCTTAGTTCGCGGGGATCGCTACACCTTC. Protein: CASSLVRGDRYTF.

The V call is TRBV5-1, the J call TRBJ2-1, with 10 bases identical to TRBD2. Trimming at V came to 4 bases and at J to 5 bases, leaving 3 bases not matched to a gene. The CDR3 loop spans 14 amino acids. Germline V gene lookup returns CDR1 SGHRS and CDR2 YFSETQ. This chain's CDR3 is CASSLSGGHNEQFF. CDR3 sequence (DNA): TGCGCCAGCAGCCTTAGCGGGGGGCACAATGAGCAGTTCTTC.

The CDR3 here is CASSSYRAPVRSGANVLTF. The DNA for the CDR3 is TGTGCCAGCAGCTCCTACCGGGCCCCCGTACGGTCTGGGGCCAACGTCCTGACTTTC. This chain uses TRBV7-6 with TRBJ2-6; no clear D. The CDR3 length is 19 residues. Deletions cut 4 bases from V and 1 base from J, with 20 bases between. Germline V gene lookup returns CDR1 SGHVS and CDR2 FNYEAQ.

The CDR3 loop is CASSFHSLSSYNEQFF. The CDR3 bases are TGTGCCAGCAGCTTCCACAGCTTAAGCTCCTACAATGAGCAGTTCTTC. J is TRBJ2-1 and V is TRBV7-9; no clear D. V gave up 3 bases and J gave up 0 bases, with 12 bases separating them. Germline V gene sequence: CDR1 SEHNR, CDR2 FQNEAQ (reference sequence). The CDR3 covers 16 residues.

In its sample, this clone was seen once. The DNA for the CDR3 is TGTGCCAGCAGCTTATCATTTAATGGGTTCAGCTCCTACAATGAGCAGTTCTTC. Its translation: CASSLSFNGFSSYNEQFF. The gene calls are TRBV7-2 and TRBJ2-1, with D hard to call. V dropped 2 bases and J dropped 0 bases, with 17 bases sitting between them. There are 18 residues in the CDR3. CDR1 is SGHTA and CDR2 is FQGNSA in the germline V gene.

The V call is TRBV2, the J call TRBJ1-2; the match to TRBD1 covers 11 bases. This CDR3 is built from 15 residues. V was pared by 8 bases and J by 7 bases, with 12 bases of the junction left unmatched. In germline, CDR1 is SNHLY, CDR2 FYNNEI. CDR3 region: CASSGSRTGGSGYTF. Here the CDR3 DNA reads TGTGCCAGCTCCGGATCCCGGACAGGGGGCTCTGGCTACACCTTC. Supplemented by reference TRBV2 and TRBJ1-2, the full variable domain reads EPEVTQTPSHQVTQMGQEVILRCVPISNHLYFYWYRQILGQKVEFLVSFYNNEISEKSEIFDDQFSVERPDGSNFTLKIRSTKLEDSAMYFCASSGSRTGGSGYTFGSGTRLTVV.

The chain uses TRBV5-1 and TRBJ1-1, with D perhaps matching TRBD1 (5 bases). The CDR3 is 15 amino acids. Trimming left V 0 bases short and J 0 bases short, with 9 bases between. In germline, CDR1 is SGHRS, CDR2 YFSETQ. In DNA form, the CDR3 reads TGCGCCAGCAGCTTGGCCCAGGGAATGAACACTGAAGCTTTCTTT. Translation gives CASSLAQGMNTEAFF.

The genes are TRBV19 and TRBJ2-1, with D possibly being TRBD1 or TRBD2 (7 bases each). Germline CDR1 LNHDA, CDR2 SQIVND (reference sequence). V was pared by 2 bases and J by 7 bases, with 15 bases between. The CDR3 consists of 15 residues. CDR3 loop: CASSIRAGGGNEQFF. The CDR3 DNA reads TGTGCCAGTAGTATACGGGCAGGGGGAGGGAATGAGCAGTTCTTC.

The chain employs TRBV19 and TRBJ1-1; D remains unclear. V was cut by 8 bases and J by 1 base, with 11 bases left in between. The CDR3 is 13 residues long. Germline V gene sequence: CDR1 LNHDA, CDR2 SQIVND (reference sequence). The CDR3, as DNA: TGTGCCAGTTCCGCTGACAAGAACACTGAAGCTTTCTTT. As protein: CASSADKNTEAFF. The whole variable domain, remainder taken from reference TRBV19 and TRBJ1-1, is DGGITQSPKYLFRKEGQNVTLSCEQNLNHDAMYWYRQDPGQGLRLIYYSQIVNDFQKGDIAEGYSVSREKKESFPLTVTSAQKNPTAFYLCASSADKNTEAFFGQGTRLTVV.

The rearrangement uses TRBV5-1 and TRBJ1-1; a weak D match, TRBD1 (6 bases). V gave up 0 bases and J gave up 3 bases, with 9 bases separating them. Germline CDR1 and CDR2: SGHRS and YFSETQ. The CDR3 totals 14 residues. The CDR3 loop is CASSLGTEYTEAFF. The CDR3 DNA sequence: TGCGCCAGCAGCTTGGGGACAGAATACACTGAAGCTTTCTTT.

The chain employs TRBV7-8 and TRBJ2-1, with 8 positions matching TRBD1. V lost 2 bases, J lost 9 bases, and 15 bases stayed unmatched. Germline CDR1 is SGHVS and CDR2 is FQNEAQ. The CDR3 is 17 amino acids. CDR3 residues: CASSLQGAGARDGEQFF. The CDR3 bases are TGTGCCAGCAGCTTACAGGGGGCCGGGGCGAGGGACGGTGAGCAGTTCTTC.

CDR3 region: CSVERDLTLHDGYTF. The CDR3 nucleotides are TGCAGCGTTGAAAGGGACCTAACCCTTCATGATGGCTACACCTTC. The chain links TRBV29-1 to TRBJ1-2; D may be TRBD1 (5 bases). The CDR3 totals 15 residues. Germline V gene sequence: CDR1 SQVTM, CDR2 ANQGSEA. Between the trimmed V and J ends, which lost 2 bases and 6 bases, there was a span of 19 bases.

The chain combines TRBV11-2 with TRBJ1-3; D is unresolved. This CDR3 has 15 residues. Germline V CDR1 and CDR2: SGHAT, FQNNGV. The ends were cut back, 2 bases at V and 2 bases at J, with 10 bases in the middle. The CDR3 coding sequence is TGTGCCAGCAGCTTATACGATACGGCTGGAAACACCATATATTTT. Encoded protein: CASSLYDTAGNTIYF.

J is TRBJ2-5 and V is TRBV27, with D perhaps TRBD1 (5 bases). CDR3 size: 18 residues. Per germline, CDR1 MNHEY and CDR2 SMNVEV (reference sequence). V was cut by 2 bases and J by 4 bases, with 23 bases left in between. The CDR3 nucleotides read TGTGCCAGCAGTTTAGGAGTAAAGGTGATCTGGGGCATAGAGACCCAGTACTTC. It translates to CASSLGVKVIWGIETQYF.

The CDR3 region is CSEMRGNGETQYF. The CDR3 region has the DNA TGCAGCGAGATGCGGGGGAATGGGGAGACCCAGTACTTC. This chain links TRBV29-1 with TRBJ2-5; 7 positions agree with TRBD2. Trimming removed 7 bases from V and 5 bases from J; junction bases left unmatched: 10. CDR1 is SQVTM, CDR2 ANQGSEA, per germline. The CDR3 consists of 13 residues.

The rearrangement joins TRBV18 to TRBJ2-7; D is undetermined. Germline values: CDR1 KGHSH, CDR2 LQKENI. CDR3 length: 14 residues. V lost 3 bases and J 2 bases, leaving 11 bases between the germline ends. The CDR3 loop reads CASSPSGRTYEQYF. As DNA, the CDR3 is TGTGCCAGCTCACCGTCGGGCCGAACCTACGAGCAGTACTTC.

The chain carries TRBV2 and TRBJ1-5; 11 bases map to TRBD1. There are 14 residues in the CDR3. V shed 7 bases and J 6 bases; nucleotides not matched to a gene: 5. In germline, CDR1 is SNHLY, CDR2 FYNNEI. This chain's CDR3 is CASTGQGAAQPQHF. DNA of the CDR3: TGTGCCAGCACCGGACAGGGGGCAGCTCAGCCCCAGCATTTT.

This rearrangement joins TRBV5-1 to TRBJ1-2; D unclear. This CDR3 has 13 residues. V was trimmed by 4 bases and J by 5 bases, leaving 12 bases between them. CDR1 and CDR2 (germline): SGHRS, YFSETQ. This CDR3 reads CASSTPSAYGYTF. In DNA form, the CDR3 reads TGCGCCAGCAGCACCCCGAGCGCTTATGGCTACACCTTC. The variable domain in full, completed from reference TRBV5-1 and TRBJ1-2, reads KAGVTQTPRYLIKTRGQQVTLSCSPISGHRSVSWYQQTPGQGLQFLFEYFSETQRNKGNFPGRFSGRQFSNSRSEMNVSTLELGDSALYLCASSTPSAYGYTFGSGTRLTVV.

The V gene is TRBV9, the J gene TRBJ1-5, with a weak D call TRBD1 (5 bases). CDR1 and CDR2 (germline): SGDLS, YYNGEE. Deletions cut 4 bases from V and 5 bases from J, with 16 bases between. CDR3 length: 15 amino acids. For the CDR3, the DNA is TGTGCCAGCAGCCGATTTGGCTCGGGGGATCAGCCCCAGCATTTT. Translation: CASSRFGSGDQPQHF.

This chain joins TRBV4-1 and TRBJ2-7; 7 nucleotides match TRBD1. Germline CDR1 MGHRA, CDR2 YSYEKL. Germline trimming cut 0 bases from V and 12 bases from J; bases unmatched to any gene: 14. The CDR3 is 15 residues long. As DNA, the CDR3 is TGCGCCAGCAGCCAAGATAGGAAACGGTCGGGACAGCCGTACTTC. This gives the protein CASSQDRKRSGQPYF.

This sequence joins TRBV30 and TRBJ1-4; 7 bases fit TRBD1. The CDR3 loop spans 13 amino acids. With 4 bases clipped from V and 5 bases from J, the junction kept 4 bases outside the gene matches. Germline V gene data show CDR1 as GTSNPN and CDR2 as SVGIG (reference sequence). The CDR3 nucleotides are TGTGCCTGGAAACAGGGGATGAATGAAAAACTGTTTTTT. Protein product: CAWKQGMNEKLFF.

This clone was seen more than once but under ten times. The gene calls are TRBV7-2 and TRBJ1-1, with 9 bases lining up with TRBD1. V gave up 5 bases and J gave up 4 bases; unmatched junction bases: 8. Germline-derived CDR1 and CDR2 are SGHTA and FQGNSA. The CDR3 extends over 15 amino acids. CDR3 amino acids: CASSQQGAFSTEAFF. CDR3 sequence (DNA): TGTGCCAGCAGCCAACAGGGGGCATTTAGCACTGAAGCTTTCTTT.

V gene TRBV19 combines with J gene TRBJ1-4; 7 positions match TRBD1. V was pared by 4 bases and J by 5 bases, with 7 bases of the junction left unmatched. The CDR3 spans 15 residues. The germline gives CDR1 LNHDA, CDR2 SQIVND (reference sequence). The chain's CDR3 is CASSSLGQWNEKLFF. DNA of the CDR3: TGTGCCAGTAGTAGCCTGGGACAGTGGAATGAAAAACTGTTTTTT.